The next 6 T cell receptor beta chains were all read from a single sample in a study of PD-1 blockade in classical Hodgkin lymphoma. The protocol was immunoSEQ multiplex PCR, while the TCRdb copy is restricted to in-frame clones and leaves out a portion. This table holds approximately 17,000 clones, roughly 80% found once. All patients experienced relapse after autologous stem cell transplantation, and brentuximab vedotin exposure was variable. The sample in question was peripheral blood mononuclear cells (PBMCs), obtained at baseline. Every receptor here comes from a human donor with classical Hodgkin lymphoma.

This CDR3 reads CASSLGLAEYNEQFF. CDR3 sequence (DNA): TGCGCCAGCAGCTTGGGACTAGCGGAGTACAATGAGCAGTTCTTC. The chain employs TRBV5-1 and TRBJ2-1; 9 bases agree with TRBD2. From germline, CDR1 is SGHRS and CDR2 YFSETQ. The CDR3 length is 15 residues. Trimming took 0 bases from V and 4 from J; bases not matched to a gene: 2.

Concerning this clone itself: The same CDR3 arises from other DNA sequences in this sample as well. CDR3 DNA: TGTGCCAGCAGCCAAAACAGGGGGCTGGATGAAAAACTGTTTTTT. Its translation is CASSQNRGLDEKLFF. The V gene is TRBV5-4, the J gene TRBJ1-4; 9 nucleotides agree with TRBD1. Germline V gene sequence: CDR1 SGHNT, CDR2 YYREEE (reference sequence). The V gene end was trimmed by 4 bases and the J gene end by 6 bases; junction bases not matched to a gene: 7. The CDR3 length is 15 residues.

The J gene is TRBJ2-2, the V gene TRBV7-8; 9 nucleotides match TRBD1. V lost 5 bases, J lost 5 bases, and 9 bases stayed unmatched. Germline CDR1 SGHVS, CDR2 FQNEAQ. This CDR3 region has 16 residues. CDR3 sequence: CASSALDRGQTGELFF. CDR3 nucleotides: TGTGCCAGCAGCGCCTTGGACAGGGGACAAACCGGGGAGCTGTTTTTT.

This clone showed up just once. The genes are TRBV5-6 and TRBJ2-5, with 11 bases identical to TRBD2. Germline V CDR1 and CDR2: SGHDT, YYEEEE. J lost 2 bases, V lost 0 bases, and 0 bases had no gene match. The CDR3 spans 15 residues. The DNA of the CDR3 is TGTGCCAGCAGCTTGGGACTAGCGGGGCAAGAGACCCAGTACTTC. Protein product: CASSLGLAGQETQYF.

The V call is TRBV11-2, the J call TRBJ2-3; D not resolved. The V and J ends lost 3 bases and 0 bases respectively, with 13 bases between them. In germline, CDR1 is SGHAT, CDR2 FQNNGV. The CDR3 contains 16 residues. The chain's CDR3 is CASSFPSRASTDTQYF. For the CDR3, the DNA is TGTGCCAGCAGCTTCCCCTCACGGGCTAGCACAGATACGCAGTATTTT.

The V call is TRBV27, the J call TRBJ1-2, with TRBD1 matching 9 bases. Trimming at V came to 5 bases and at J to 8 bases, leaving 12 bases not matched to a gene. The CDR3 spans 15 residues. Germline V gene lookup returns CDR1 MNHEY and CDR2 SMNVEV (reference sequence). Here the CDR3 reads CASSPAPGQGLGYTF. The CDR3 DNA is TGTGCCAGCAGTCCCGCCCCCGGACAGGGGTTAGGCTACACCTTC.